The present T cell receptor (beta chain) was sequenced within a study of T-cell reconstitution after alpha-beta-depleted transplantation in children (dated by TCRdb to 2015 to 2016). Study-wide context: Using TCR repertoire profiling, the study followed T-cell immune reconstitution in a quantitative way in children after TCRalphabeta/CD19-depleted allogeneic hematopoietic cell transplantation. What the authors observed across the whole study: Apparently early alphabetaT-cell count recovery about two months after transplant reportedly relied on only several hundred rapidly expanded clones derived from non-depleted graft cells. In some patients, the high TCRbeta diversity seen at day 60 was put down to recipient T cells and intrathymic progenitors that had survived conditioning. Hyperexpanded clone frequencies declined over subsequent months; after one year, T-cell counts and TCRbeta diversity were mostly attributed to newly produced T cells.

The method was PCR. Sequencing relied on an Illumina HiSeq 2500. TCR library preparation used molecular barcoding, with unique molecular identifiers applied to normalize quantification of the TCRbeta repertoire. In-frame beta chains were kept once TCRdb had trimmed the public reads at Q25 with fastp and called clones with MiXCR. One record per CDR3 amino acid sequence lists the most common genes and DNA. Within this sample are about a million distinct CDR3 sequences, with under 30% of them counted one time only. Together, the top ten hold over 25% of the sample. The sample's treatment or condition label, decoded: allogeneic hematopoietic cell transplantation with graft depleted of TCRalphabeta T cells and CD19 B cells. The children who served as transplant recipients had been given grafts of TCRalphabeta/CD19-depleted allogeneic hematopoietic cells. The germline V gene encodes CDR1 LNHNV and CDR2 YYDKDF (reference sequence). Ends trimmed: V by 8 bases, J by 7 bases; bases unmatched to a gene: 3. From its cysteine to its phenylalanine, the CDR3 spans 13 amino acids. Only the CDR3 region is kept as DNA, spanning 39 bases read in frame from base 1.

Notes on this clonotype: It has no known antigen specificity. No much larger clone exists at a distance of one base, and base qualities are not known.

Sequencing used PBMCs, mostly from graft donor cells, obtained 360 days after TCRalphabeta/CD19-depleted stem cell transplant. The TCR originated in a boy younger than two who had a stem cell transplant for SCID, so the T cells may come from the graft donor. The rearranged chain carries TRBV15 and TRBJ1-4, and 11 junctional nucleotides match TRBD1. Here the CDR3 is given as CATSDRGREKLFF. The nucleotide sequence reads TGTGCCACCTCGGACAGGGGGCGTGAAAAACTGTTTTTT.